Listed here are 29 T cell receptor beta chains from one sample, sequenced in a study of cytomegalovirus exposure and HLA in healthy donors. 13 Jbeta primers and 60 Vbeta primers were used for the PCR. TCRdb keeps only in-frame clones here, not all; method: immunoSEQ multiplex PCR. This sample has about 180,000 clones, with 60% to 85% found just once. Sequencing was carried out using PBMCs. These receptors were collected from a man in his forties or fifties in good health and CMV-seronegative.

The gene calls are TRBV4-3 and TRBJ1-2; D ambiguous. The CDR3 is 13 amino acids. V lost 0 bases, J lost 5 bases, and 7 bases lay in between. The germline V gene encodes CDR1 LGHNA and CDR2 YSLEER. CDR3 sequence: CASSQERSYGYTF. CDR3 DNA: TGCGCCAGCAGCCAAGAAAGGAGTTATGGCTACACCTTC.

This clone came up a few times. The chain uses TRBV7-9 and TRBJ2-7; D call uncertain. The CDR3 length is 10 residues. With 3 bases removed from V and 5 bases from J, the gap between germline ends came to 2 bases. Germline V gives CDR1 SEHNR, CDR2 FQNEAQ (reference sequence). The CDR3 is CASSFDEQYF. The CDR3 bases are TGTGCCAGCAGCTTCGACGAGCAGTACTTC.

The chain combines TRBV28 with TRBJ1-2; a possible D gene is TRBD1 (6 bases). Germline V lookup: CDR1 MDHEN, CDR2 SYDVKM. CDR3 length: 13 amino acids. With 8 bases removed from V and 6 bases from J, the gap between germline ends came to 16 bases. The CDR3 DNA follows: TGTGCCAGCGGCGAAGGGGGGGCCGATGGCTACACCTTC. Translating it yields CASGEGGADGYTF.

The genes are TRBV19 and TRBJ1-1; D is uncertain. V gave up 9 bases and J gave up 2 bases, with 4 bases separating them. The CDR3 consists of 10 residues. The V gene's germline CDR1 is LNHDA and CDR2 SQIVND (reference sequence). CDR3: CASFNTEAFF. For the CDR3, the DNA is TGTGCCAGCTTTAACACTGAAGCTTTCTTT. Based on the CDR3 plus reference TRBV19 and TRBJ1-1, the full variable domain is DGGITQSPKYLFRKEGQNVTLSCEQNLNHDAMYWYRQDPGQGLRLIYYSQIVNDFQKGDIAEGYSVSREKKESFPLTVTSAQKNPTAFYLCASFNTEAFFGQGTRLTVV.

V usage is TRBV21-1 and J usage is TRBJ2-1; the table's D call, TRBD1, has no DNA check behind it. TRBV21-1 is reported as a pseudogene. The CDR3 loop spans 15 amino acids. CDR3 DNA: TGTGCCAGCAGCAAACACAGGGTGAGATACAATGAGCAGTTCTTC. Translated, it gives CASSKHRVRYNEQFF.

The chain links TRBV4-1 to TRBJ1-1; no clear D gene. Trimming pared 1 base from V and 7 bases from J, leaving 16 bases between. The CDR3 is made up of 15 amino acids. Germline assignment: CDR1 MGHRA and CDR2 YSYEKL. DNA for the CDR3: TGCGCCAGCAGCCAAGCTCGGGAACGCCAAGGTGAAGCTTTCTTT. It translates to CASSQARERQGEAFF.

The count of this clone is one. The chain is built from TRBV5-6 and TRBJ1-2; the D is unclear. The CDR3 is 13 residues long. Germline V gene data show CDR1 as SGHDT and CDR2 as YYEEEE. The V end was cut by 3 bases, the J end by 4 bases, with 10 bases between. The CDR3 spells CASSSTEGYGYTF. The CDR3 region has the DNA TGTGCCAGCAGCTCTACAGAGGGCTATGGCTACACCTTC.

CDR3 coding DNA: TGTGCCAGTAGTATTCTCGGGGGGGCCTACAATGAGCAGTTCTTC. It codes for CASSILGGAYNEQFF. V gene TRBV19 combines with J gene TRBJ2-1; 8 bases fit TRBD2. Unmatched junction bases numbered 3, after V lost 3 bases and J lost 2 bases. Germline V gene lookup returns CDR1 LNHDA and CDR2 SQIVND (reference sequence). This CDR3 is 15 amino acids long.

The CDR3 is CASSFRDRGEQFF. CDR3 bases: TGTGCCAGCAGTTTTAGAGATCGTGGTGAGCAGTTCTTC. This sequence joins TRBV27 and TRBJ2-1; D call uncertain. The germline CDR1 and CDR2 sequences are MNHEY and SMNVEV (reference sequence). This CDR3 spans 13 amino acids. The V gene lost 3 bases and the J gene lost 9 bases, with 12 bases spanning the gap.

The chain combines TRBV29-1 with TRBJ1-2, with a possible D match to TRBD1 (6 bases). V lost 8 bases and J lost 0, with 10 bases in between. Germline values: CDR1 SQVTM, CDR2 ANQGSEA. The CDR3 loop spans 12 amino acids. CDR3 in amino acids: CSIRTANYGYTF. The CDR3 DNA follows: TGCAGCATTCGGACAGCTAACTATGGCTACACCTTC.

This clone was recorded only once. V usage is TRBV6-1 and J usage is TRBJ1-2; 7 nucleotides agree with TRBD1. The CDR3 loop spans 14 amino acids. The V gene end was trimmed by 7 bases and the J gene end by 0 bases; junction bases not matched to a gene: 5. Germline V lookup: CDR1 MNHNS, CDR2 SASEGT. The CDR3 DNA follows: TGTGCCAGCACCACAGGGGCAGCTAACTATGGCTACACCTTC. As protein: CASTTGAANYGYTF.

V is TRBV19 and J is TRBJ1-2, with 9 bases fitting TRBD1. The CDR3 extends over 16 amino acids. With V trimmed by 3 bases and J by 8 bases, 13 bases remained unmatched. The germline V gene has CDR1 LNHDA and CDR2 SQIVND (reference sequence). In nucleotides, the CDR3 is TGTGCCAGTAGTATCAGTGGACAGGGGCCCCTGACGGGCTACACCTTC. It specifies CASSISGQGPLTGYTF.

CDR3 bases: TGTGCCAGCAGCCAGTCATACAGGGTCGGCGAGCAGTACTTC. It yields the protein CASSQSYRVGEQYF. V usage is TRBV14 and J usage is TRBJ2-7, with D possibly being TRBD1 (6 bases). The CDR3 runs 14 residues. Germline values: CDR1 SGHDN, CDR2 FVKESK. V was pared by 3 bases and J by 6 bases, with 15 bases between. Full variable domain (remainder filled in from reference TRBV14 and TRBJ2-7): EAGVTQFPSHSVIEKGQTVTLRCDPISGHDNLYWYRRVMGKEIKFLLHFVKESKQDESGMPNNRFLAERTGGTYSTLKVQPAELEDSGVYFCASSQSYRVGEQYFGPGTRLTVT.

In regard to this clone: An end of the junction differs from the germline gene, which may be a read error. The chain employs TRBV14 and TRBJ2-7; no clear D. The CDR3 has 12 residues. The germline V gene encodes CDR1 SGHDN and CDR2 FVKESK. Here the CDR3 DNA reads TGTGCCAGCAGCTCAATCGGCGGCCCTCGGGACTTC. As protein: CASSSIGGPRDF.

This clone has just a few counts. The rearrangement joins TRBV7-6 to TRBJ1-4, with no clear D. Between the trimmed V and J ends, which lost 1 base and 7 bases, there was a span of 10 bases. The germline V gene has CDR1 SGHVS and CDR2 FNYEAQ. The CDR3 extends over 14 amino acids. CDR3 coding DNA: TGTGCCAGCAGCTTAGAGGCAGGCTTTGAAAAACTGTTTTTT. As protein: CASSLEAGFEKLFF.

This clone has just a few counts. The V gene is TRBV6-4, the J gene TRBJ2-7, with 12 positions matching TRBD2. CDR1 and CDR2 from the germline V gene are MRHNA and SNTAGT. The CDR3 contains 20 residues. The trim removed 0 bases at V and 6 bases at J, leaving 18 bases unmatched. The CDR3 bases are TGTGCCAGCAGTGACTCCGGGCTAGCGGGAGGGCCGGGGGTTTTGGGCGAGCAGTACTTC. Translating it yields CASSDSGLAGGPGVLGEQYF.

The J gene is TRBJ1-1, the V gene TRBV7-9, with no clear D. This CDR3 is 12 amino acids long. Germline-derived CDR1 and CDR2 are SEHNR and FQNEAQ (reference sequence). Between the trimmed V and J ends, which lost 3 bases and 10 bases, there was a span of 12 bases. This chain's CDR3 is CASSLARAAAFF. The CDR3 DNA reads TGTGCCAGCAGCTTGGCGAGGGCGGCAGCTTTCTTT.

The CDR3: CASSRGGIPGNTIYF. The CDR3, as DNA: TGTGCCAGCAGCCGGGGGGGGATCCCTGGAAACACCATATATTTT. The chain is built from TRBV5-4 and TRBJ1-3, with D possibly matching TRBD1 (5 bases). CDR1 is SGHNT, CDR2 YYREEE, per germline (reference sequence). V dropped 4 bases and J dropped 2 bases, with 13 bases sitting between them. The CDR3 runs 15 residues.

The chain uses TRBV6-5 and TRBJ2-2; 7 bases line up with TRBD2. Germline loops: CDR1 MNHEY, CDR2 SVGAGI. CDR3 size: 15 residues. V was pared by 7 bases and J by 7 bases, with 12 bases of the junction left unmatched. The CDR3 DNA reads as TGTGCCAGCACCTCCCTGAAGGGAGGGAACGGGGAGCTGTTTTTT. This encodes CASTSLKGGNGELFF.

This chain links TRBV5-4 with TRBJ2-7; D may be TRBD2 (6 bases). Trimming took off 0 bases at V and 0 bases at J, with 13 bases between the two ends. The CDR3 totals 16 residues. Germline values: CDR1 SGHNT, CDR2 YYREEE (reference sequence). The CDR3 loop is CASSLGAGKISYEQYF. In nucleotides, the CDR3 is TGTGCCAGCAGCTTGGGGGCGGGAAAAATCTCCTACGAGCAGTACTTC.

The chain links TRBV2 to TRBJ2-3; no definite D call. CDR1 and CDR2 from the germline V gene are SNHLY and FYNNEI. Between the trimmed V and J ends, which lost 6 bases and 6 bases, there was a span of 4 bases. The CDR3 loop spans 10 amino acids. The CDR3 sequence is CASRRDTQYF. In nucleotides, the CDR3 is TGTGCCAGCAGGCGTGATACGCAGTATTTT.

DNA of the CDR3: TGTGCCAGCAGTTACTCGACGGCAGGAAGGGGTGGCTACACCTTC. The encoded protein is CASSYSTAGRGGYTF. The rearrangement uses TRBV6-5 and TRBJ1-2; the D gene is possibly TRBD1 (5 bases). The germline V gene encodes CDR1 MNHEY and CDR2 SVGAGI. This CDR3 contains 15 residues. The V and J ends lost 0 bases and 7 bases respectively, with 15 bases between them.

The rearrangement joins TRBV6-1 to TRBJ2-1; 7 bases agree with TRBD1. Losses at the gene ends were 7 bases for V and 7 bases for J; bases not matched to a gene: 10. CDR1 and CDR2 (germline): MNHNS, SASEGT. The CDR3 loop spans 14 amino acids. CDR3 amino acids: CASNRQGLGNEQFF. The CDR3, as DNA: TGTGCCAGCAACAGACAGGGTCTTGGAAATGAGCAGTTCTTC.

The chain carries TRBV21-1 and TRBJ2-7; TRBD2 was called by the table and not checked on the DNA. TRBV21-1 is a known pseudogene. This CDR3 is 14 amino acids long. The CDR3 region has the DNA TGTGCCAGCGCGGTACTAGCGGATTCCTACGAGCAGTACTTC. Its protein product is CASAVLADSYEQYF.

The chain couples TRBV14 to TRBJ2-5, with 8 nucleotides matching TRBD2. Germline CDR1 and CDR2: SGHDN and FVKESK. CDR3 size: 14 residues. The trim removed 4 bases at V and 7 bases at J, leaving 8 bases unmatched. The CDR3 DNA is TGTGCCAGCAGCCCCGGGACTAGGGGCCTGACCCAGTACTTC. Its protein product is CASSPGTRGLTQYF. Filled out from reference TRBV14 and TRBJ2-5, the complete variable domain reads EAGVTQFPSHSVIEKGQTVTLRCDPISGHDNLYWYRRVMGKEIKFLLHFVKESKQDESGMPNNRFLAERTGGTYSTLKVQPAELEDSGVYFCASSPGTRGLTQYFGPGTRLLVL.

This chain joins TRBV2 and TRBJ2-5; 8 bases are shared with TRBD2. This CDR3 has 14 amino acids. V trimming: 4 bases; J trimming: 4 bases; junction bases outside the gene matches: 5. Germline V gene lookup returns CDR1 SNHLY and CDR2 FYNNEI. The CDR3 DNA reads TGTGCCAGCAGTGCCGGGACTAGGATAGAGACCCAGTACTTC. Its translation is CASSAGTRIETQYF.

This chain uses TRBV5-1 with TRBJ2-5; 13 positions match TRBD2. The end of the DNA is better explained by TRBJ2-7, so the J call may be wrong. The CDR3 is made up of 21 amino acids. The germline gives CDR1 SGHRS, CDR2 YFSETQ. CDR3 region: CASRAGTGTSGTLSRSYEQYF. CDR3 DNA sequence: TGCGCCAGCAGAGCCGGGACAGGGACTAGCGGGACACTGTCCCGCTCCTACGAGCAGTACTTC.

Only a few counts were recorded for this clone. The chain couples TRBV19 to TRBJ2-3; D is perhaps TRBD1 (6 bases). Germline-derived CDR1 and CDR2 are LNHDA and SQIVND (reference sequence). Trimming stripped 6 bases from V and 2 bases from J, with 18 bases between. The CDR3 consists of 16 residues. The CDR3 loop is CASRGLLAGDTDTQYF. The CDR3 DNA is TGTGCCAGTAGGGGTCTTTTGGCAGGGGACACAGATACGCAGTATTTT.

This clone was recorded a few times. This chain uses TRBV6-1 with TRBJ1-4; D uncertain. Germline V CDR1 and CDR2: MNHNS, SASEGT. Deletions cut 4 bases from V and 7 bases from J, with 19 bases between. This CDR3 spans 16 amino acids. The CDR3 is CASSVNPGVGGEKLFF. CDR3 coding DNA: TGTGCCAGCAGTGTCAATCCCGGGGTCGGCGGTGAAAAACTGTTTTTT.